A selection of T cell receptor beta chains follows, all from one sample in a study of T cell repertoires in cytomegalovirus infection. One entry per CDR3 protein results from TCRdb running MiXCR on the reads. The data show 310,000 or so distinct CDR3 sequences, under 20% seen once. Input material: PBMCs. The receptors were sampled from a human donor in good health (CMV status not recorded). Some clones in this sample may be carry-over from other donors' samples. Both conserved end residues are part of each CDR3. A D gene is named only where the DNA matches it firmly. Expanded clones get a size class; other rows say once, few or many, or leave the size out.

j_gene,len,d_gene,v_gene,abundance,CDR3aa,CDR3nt
TRBJ1-3,13,.,TRBV28,few,CASTLGPGNTIYF,TGTGCCAGCACCTTGGGACCCGGTAACACCATATATTTT
TRBJ1-4,15,TRBD1,TRBV2,.,CASSDGQGANEKLFF,TGTGCCAGCAGCGACGGACAGGGGGCTAATGAAAAACTGTTTTTT
TRBJ1-6,15,TRBD1,TRBV25-1,.,CASSARQGYNSPLHF,TGTGCCAGCAGTGCTCGACAGGGTTATAATTCACCCCTCCACTTT
TRBJ1-3,14,.,TRBV18,.,CASSPREGGNTIYF,TGTGCCAGCTCACCACGGGAGGGTGGAAACACCATATATTTT
TRBJ1-5,12,.,TRBV12-3/TRBV12-4,.,CASSGQFQPQHF,TGTGCCAGCTCAGGCCAATTTCAGCCCCAGCATTTT
TRBJ2-3,16,.,TRBV19,.,CASSTPLLGMTDTQYF,TGTGCCAGTAGTACCCCCCTTCTGGGCATGACAGATACGCAGTATTTT
TRBJ2-2,13,.,TRBV9,.,CASSVPHTGELFF,TGTGCCAGCAGCGTACCCCATACCGGGGAGCTGTTTTTT
TRBJ2-7,15,TRBD2,TRBV7-9,few,CASSSRTSVTYEQYF,TGTGCCAGCAGCTCCAGGACTAGCGTTACCTACGAGCAGTACTTC
TRBJ1-4,15,.,TRBV4-1,few,CASSWRGVGNEKLFF,TGCGCCAGCAGTTGGCGCGGGGTGGGAAATGAAAAACTGTTTTTT
TRBJ1-1,12,.,TRBV12-3/TRBV12-4,few,CASSRFLAEAFF,TGTGCCAGCAGTCGGTTTTTGGCTGAAGCTTTCTTT